These 29 T cell receptor beta chains were sequenced from one sample in a study of blood T cell repertoires in COVID-19. The method was immunoSEQ multiplex PCR; TCRdb's version includes in-frame clones alone and lacks a portion of them. The sample carries roughly 100,000 clones, roughly 82% recorded once. The sequencing sample was made of peripheral blood. These receptors were obtained from a man aged 60 to 69 with acute or convalescent COVID-19.

This chain joins TRBV6-5 and TRBJ2-5; 7 bases line up with TRBD2. The CDR3 totals 16 residues. V was clipped by 0 bases and J by 0 bases; unmatched bases: 4. Per the germline V gene, CDR1 is MNHEY and CDR2 is SVGAGI. The CDR3 here is CASSYSLGGYQETQYF. The CDR3 nucleotides are TGTGCCAGCAGTTACTCGTTGGGAGGGTACCAAGAGACCCAGTACTTC.

The V call is TRBV6-5, the J call TRBJ2-5; D gene unclear. Trimming took 7 bases from V and 0 from J, leaving 12 bases between them. The CDR3 is made up of 14 amino acids. Germline V gives CDR1 MNHEY, CDR2 SVGAGI. The CDR3 protein is CASMRLVYQETQYF. The CDR3 DNA is TGTGCCAGCATGAGGCTGGTGTACCAAGAGACCCAGTACTTC.

The chain recombines TRBV9 with TRBJ1-1; TRBD1 matches at 9 bases. This CDR3 is built from 14 residues. J lost 3 bases, V lost 4 bases, and 4 bases had no gene match. CDR1 SGDLS and CDR2 YYNGEE come from the germline V gene. Here the CDR3 reads CASSPGQGYTEAFF. The CDR3 nucleotides are TGTGCCAGCAGCCCCGGACAGGGGTACACTGAAGCTTTCTTT.

The chain uses TRBV3-1 (or the pseudogene TRBV3-2) and TRBJ2-5; possible D gene TRBD2, 6 bases. This CDR3 spans 17 amino acids. V lost 2 bases and J lost 4, with 20 bases in between. Germline V gene data show CDR1 as LGHDT and CDR2 as YNNKEL (reference sequence). CDR3 residues: CASSQPAGNRGRETQYF. CDR3 in DNA: TGTGCCAGCAGCCAACCTGCCGGCAACCGGGGGAGAGAGACCCAGTACTTC.

This clone was seen only once. This chain uses TRBV4-1 with TRBJ2-2; 7 bases match TRBD1. The germline gives CDR1 MGHRA, CDR2 YSYEKL. CDR3 length equals 17 residues. With V trimmed by 0 bases and J by 3 bases, 7 bases remained unmatched. The CDR3 DNA is TGCGCCAGCAGCCAAGAGGGACAGACACTACACACCGGGGAGCTGTTTTTT. It codes for CASSQEGQTLHTGELFF.

The CDR3 DNA is TGTGCCAGCAGGGCAGGATTTGCGGGGACCCAGTACTTC. Translated: CASRAGFAGTQYF. This rearrangement joins TRBV6-5 to TRBJ2-5; D might be TRBD2 (5 bases). V dropped 6 bases and J dropped 7 bases, with 15 bases sitting between them. CDR1 and CDR2 from the germline V gene are MNHEY and SVGAGI. The CDR3 covers 13 residues.

The chain recombines TRBV4-1 with TRBJ1-5, with unresolved D. The length of the CDR3 is 16 residues. Germline V gene lookup returns CDR1 MGHRA and CDR2 YSYEKL. The V end lost 0 bases, the J end lost 4 bases, and 13 bases lay between the germline ends. CDR3 amino acids: CASSQDMNTVNQPQHF. As DNA, the CDR3 is TGCGCCAGCAGCCAAGATATGAATACGGTAAATCAGCCCCAGCATTTT.

This chain joins TRBV3-1 (or the pseudogene TRBV3-2) and TRBJ2-3; 15 nucleotides line up with TRBD2. Germline loops: CDR1 LGHDT, CDR2 YNNKEL (reference sequence). Unmatched junction bases numbered 8, after V lost 4 bases and J lost 0 bases. The CDR3 has 19 amino acids. The chain's CDR3 is CASSPGLAGGPDSTDTQYF. Written as DNA, the CDR3 is TGTGCCAGCAGCCCCGGACTAGCGGGAGGGCCCGACAGCACAGATACGCAGTATTTT.

The chain joins TRBV5-4 to TRBJ2-7; 12 nucleotides match TRBD2. Germline-derived CDR1 and CDR2 are SGHNT and YYREEE (reference sequence). The V segment lost 5 bases and the J segment 1 base; nucleotides outside the gene matches: 7. This CDR3 comprises 16 residues. The CDR3 sequence: CASSSSSGRASYEQYF. The CDR3 DNA reads TGTGCCAGCAGTTCCTCTAGCGGGAGGGCTTCCTACGAGCAGTACTTC.

Notes on this clone: Other nucleotide sequences in the sample specify the same CDR3. The genes are TRBV10-3 and TRBJ1-4, with 7 bases lining up with TRBD1. V dropped 7 bases and J dropped 5; count of bases not matched to a gene: 7. Germline V gene sequence: CDR1 ENHRY, CDR2 SYGVKD. This CDR3 spans 14 amino acids. The CDR3 spells CAIKGDRPNEKLFF. The CDR3 nucleotides are TGTGCCATCAAAGGGGACAGACCAAATGAAAAACTGTTTTTT.

The chain joins TRBV5-1 to TRBJ1-6, with D unresolved. CDR1 is SGHRS, CDR2 YFSETQ, per germline. The CDR3 contains 15 residues. Trimming removed 2 bases at V and 7 bases at J, with 13 bases between. CDR3 nucleotides: TGCGCCAGCAGCTTTCAAGCGGAGTCCAATTCACCCCTCCACTTT. Translating it yields CASSFQAESNSPLHF.

The chain joins TRBV3-1 (or the pseudogene TRBV3-2) to TRBJ2-1; TRBD2 agrees at 9 bases. In germline, CDR1 is LGHDT, CDR2 YNNKEL (reference sequence). This CDR3 is built from 15 residues. Germline trimming cut 1 base from V and 6 bases from J; bases unmatched to any gene: 4. CDR3 coding DNA: TGTGCCAGCAGCCAAGTTAGCGGGGGACTCAATGAGCAGTTCTTC. Protein sequence: CASSQVSGGLNEQFF.

CDR3 protein: CASSSTPGTVETQYF. The CDR3 DNA sequence: TGCGCCAGCAGCTCAACCCCCGGGACAGTGGAGACCCAGTACTTC. V usage is TRBV5-1 and J usage is TRBJ2-5; 7 bases line up with TRBD1. Trimming took 3 bases from V and 5 from J; bases not matched to a gene: 10. The CDR3 loop spans 15 amino acids. From germline, CDR1 is SGHRS and CDR2 YFSETQ.

The chain uses TRBV7-2 and TRBJ2-7; 10 bases agree with TRBD1. With 4 bases clipped from V and 5 bases from J, the junction kept 11 bases outside the gene matches. The CDR3 consists of 16 residues. CDR1 is SGHTA and CDR2 is FQGNSA in the germline V gene. CDR3: CASSYARTGGIDEQYF. The CDR3 nucleotides are TGTGCCAGCAGCTACGCCCGGACAGGGGGGATAGACGAGCAGTACTTC.

V usage is TRBV7-3 and J usage is TRBJ1-6, with 7 bases fitting TRBD1. The germline CDR1 and CDR2 sequences are SGHTA and FQGTGA. After removal of 2 bases from V and 8 bases from J, the junction contained 3 bases not matched to a gene. The CDR3 length is 14 residues. CDR3 in amino acids: CASSLGGTDSPLHF. The CDR3 DNA reads as TGTGCCAGCAGCTTAGGAGGGACAGATTCACCCCTCCACTTT.

V gene TRBV28 combines with J gene TRBJ2-4, with a tentative D call TRBD1 (6 bases). Germline CDR1 is MDHEN and CDR2 is SYDVKM. V lost 8 bases and J lost 0, with 23 bases in between. The CDR3 is 18 residues long. The CDR3 DNA reads as TGTGCCAGCCATGTTCGGGATACAGGGATCATAGCCAAAAACATTCAGTACTTC. Its translation: CASHVRDTGIIAKNIQYF.

The chain carries TRBV7-3 and TRBJ2-1; 10 bases are a match to TRBD2. Germline CDR1 and CDR2: SGHTA and FQGTGA. The ends lost 3 bases at V and 8 bases at J; junction bases unmatched: 10. The CDR3 runs to 16 residues. CDR3 DNA sequence: TGTGCCAGCAGCTTGGGGGGGACTAGCGTAGCCCATGAGCAGTTCTTC. It yields the protein CASSLGGTSVAHEQFF.

V gene TRBV7-9 combines with J gene TRBJ1-3; D remains ambiguous. This CDR3 comprises 17 residues. Per germline, CDR1 SEHNR and CDR2 FQNEAQ (reference sequence). The V gene lost 0 bases and the J gene lost 0 bases, with 12 bases spanning the gap. The CDR3 reads CASSLAGGPFSGNTIYF. The CDR3 coding sequence is TGTGCCAGCAGCTTAGCCGGAGGACCCTTCTCTGGAAACACCATATATTTT.

The V gene is TRBV6-2 or TRBV6-3, the J gene TRBJ2-5, with TRBD1 as a possible D gene (6 bases). Germline loops: CDR1 MNHEY, CDR2 SVGEGT. CDR3 length: 19 residues. V was cut by 0 bases and J by 2 bases, with 22 bases left in between. DNA for the CDR3: TGTGCCAGCAGTTACTCGGGAGAGCCGGACAGAGATTTTCAAGAGACCCAGTACTTC. This sequence encodes CASSYSGEPDRDFQETQYF.

This clone was observed a few times. The chain carries TRBV25-1 and TRBJ2-5, with 7 bases identical to TRBD1. The V segment lost 5 bases and the J segment 3 bases; nucleotides outside the gene matches: 9. Germline V gene lookup returns CDR1 MGHDK and CDR2 SYGVNS. The CDR3 has 15 amino acids. The CDR3 loop reads CASSPPGTVKETQYF. DNA for the CDR3: TGTGCCAGCAGTCCCCCCGGGACAGTTAAAGAGACCCAGTACTTC.

The rearrangement uses TRBV6-6 and TRBJ2-7; TRBD1 agrees at 9 bases. This CDR3 region has 15 residues. CDR1 and CDR2 (germline): MNHNY, SVGAGI (reference sequence). The V segment lost 6 bases and the J segment 3 bases; nucleotides outside the gene matches: 9. CDR3 nucleotide sequence: TGTGCCAGCAGCCACCGCAAGGACAGGGGCTACGAGCAGTACTTC. The encoded protein is CASSHRKDRGYEQYF.

The V call is TRBV5-1, the J call TRBJ2-2, with 7 bases lining up with TRBD2. This CDR3 spans 13 amino acids. Per germline, CDR1 SGHRS and CDR2 YFSETQ. V gave up 2 bases and J gave up 6 bases; unmatched junction bases: 1. In nucleotides, the CDR3 is TGCGCCAGCAGCTTAGCGGGACCCGGGGAGCTGTTTTTT. Protein sequence: CASSLAGPGELFF.

This clone was seen once. This chain links TRBV5-1 with TRBJ2-1; TRBD2 matches at 7 bases. Trimming removed 0 bases from V and 0 bases from J; junction bases left unmatched: 3. Germline assignment: CDR1 SGHRS and CDR2 YFSETQ. The length of the CDR3 is 16 residues. The CDR3 loop is CASSLVAGVSYNEQFF. As DNA, the CDR3 is TGCGCCAGCAGCTTGGTGGCGGGAGTCTCCTACAATGAGCAGTTCTTC.

This chain connects TRBV18 to TRBJ2-1; D gene ambiguous. The CDR3 runs 13 residues. Germline CDR1 is KGHSH and CDR2 is LQKENI. The germline V and J ends were trimmed by 4 bases and 4 bases, with 8 bases remaining between them. The CDR3 region has the DNA TGTGCCAGCTCACGAGCCTTATACAATGAGCAGTTCTTC. Residues: CASSRALYNEQFF. Full variable domain (missing parts from reference TRBV18 and TRBJ2-1): NAGVMQNPRHLVRRRGQEARLRCSPMKGHSHVYWYRQLPEEGLKFMVYLQKENIIDESGMPKERFSAEFPKEGPSILRIQQVVRGDSAAYFCASSRALYNEQFFGPGTRLTVL.

This clone was seen once. The chain has TRBV30 and TRBJ1-1; 9 nucleotides align to TRBD1. Germline V gene sequence: CDR1 GTSNPN, CDR2 SVGIG (reference sequence). J gave up 1 base and V 2 bases, and 17 bases lay outside the gene matches. CDR3 size: 19 residues. The CDR3, as DNA: TGTGCCTGGAGTCTCTTACCAACGGGACAGGGTATAGGGAACACTGAAGCTTTCTTT. Translated, it gives CAWSLLPTGQGIGNTEAFF.

V gene TRBV30 combines with J gene TRBJ1-5; maybe TRBD1 (6 bases). The CDR3 is 13 amino acids. Trimming removed 1 base at V and 4 bases at J, with 8 bases between. Germline CDR1 is GTSNPN and CDR2 is SVGIG (reference sequence). This CDR3 is CAWSGTENQPQHF. The CDR3 DNA reads as TGTGCCTGGAGTGGGACAGAGAATCAGCCCCAGCATTTT.

The chain carries TRBV7-2 and TRBJ1-1; D ambiguous. There are 14 residues in the CDR3. Per the germline V gene, CDR1 is SGHTA and CDR2 is FQGNSA. Deletions cut 3 bases from V and 1 base from J, with 9 bases between. DNA for the CDR3: TGTGCCAGCAGCTTCGGGGTAAAGAACACTGAAGCTTTCTTT. Encoded protein: CASSFGVKNTEAFF.

The count of this clone is one. The chain is built from TRBV7-9 and TRBJ1-1, with D possibly being TRBD1 (5 bases). Per germline, CDR1 SEHNR and CDR2 FQNEAQ (reference sequence). V lost 5 bases to trimming and J lost 2 bases, with 9 bases between them. The CDR3 is 13 residues long. In DNA, the CDR3 is TGTGCCAGCAGCCTCAGGGATAACACTGAAGCTTTCTTT. Translation: CASSLRDNTEAFF.

This clone was found once. This chain links TRBV13 with TRBJ2-3; TRBD1 matches at 7 bases. CDR3 size: 14 residues. Germline V CDR1 and CDR2: PRHDT, FYEKMQ (reference sequence). Unmatched junction bases numbered 5, after V lost 6 bases and J lost 2 bases. The CDR3 nucleotides read TGTGCCAGCAGTTACAGGGGCGACACAGATACGCAGTATTTT. This encodes CASSYRGDTDTQYF.